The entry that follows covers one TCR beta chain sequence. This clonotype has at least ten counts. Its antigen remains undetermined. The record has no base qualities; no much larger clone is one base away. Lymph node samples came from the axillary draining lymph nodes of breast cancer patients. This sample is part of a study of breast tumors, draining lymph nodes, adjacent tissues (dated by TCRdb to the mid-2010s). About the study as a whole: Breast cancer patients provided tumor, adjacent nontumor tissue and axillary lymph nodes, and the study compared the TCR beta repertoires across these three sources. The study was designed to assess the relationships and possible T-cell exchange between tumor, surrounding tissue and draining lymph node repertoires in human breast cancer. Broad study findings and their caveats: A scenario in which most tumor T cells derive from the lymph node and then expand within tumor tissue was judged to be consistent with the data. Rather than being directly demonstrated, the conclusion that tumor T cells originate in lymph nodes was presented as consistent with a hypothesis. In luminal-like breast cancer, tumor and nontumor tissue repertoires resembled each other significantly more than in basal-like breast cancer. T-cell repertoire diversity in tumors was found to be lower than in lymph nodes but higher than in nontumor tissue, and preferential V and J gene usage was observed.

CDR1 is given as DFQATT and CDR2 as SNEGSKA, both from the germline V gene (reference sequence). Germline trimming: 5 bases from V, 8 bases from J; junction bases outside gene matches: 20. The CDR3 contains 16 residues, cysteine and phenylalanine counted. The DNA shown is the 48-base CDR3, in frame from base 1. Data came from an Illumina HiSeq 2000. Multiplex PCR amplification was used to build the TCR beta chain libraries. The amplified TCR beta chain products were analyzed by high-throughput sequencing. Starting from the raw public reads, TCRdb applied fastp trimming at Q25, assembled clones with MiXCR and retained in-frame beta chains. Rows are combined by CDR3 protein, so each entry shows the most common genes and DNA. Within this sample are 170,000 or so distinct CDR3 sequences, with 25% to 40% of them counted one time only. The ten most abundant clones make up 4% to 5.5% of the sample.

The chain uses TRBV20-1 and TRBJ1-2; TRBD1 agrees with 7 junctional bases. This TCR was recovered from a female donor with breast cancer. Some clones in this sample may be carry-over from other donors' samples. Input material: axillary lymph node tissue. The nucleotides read TGCAGTGCTGCCAACAGGGGCCAATCCCTCTTTAGAGGCTACACCTTC. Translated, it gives CSAANRGQSLFRGYTF.